The following is a T cell receptor (beta chain) sequence with its context. The germline CDR1 and CDR2 sequences are MDHEN and SYDVKM. The CDR3 covers 13 residues. V lost 1 base, J lost 5 bases, and 9 bases lay in between. This sample is drawn from a study of cytomegalovirus exposure and HLA in healthy donors. Here immunoSEQ multiplex PCR was the method, and the copy in TCRdb shows in-frame clones only, minus some. The sample has 210,000 or so clones, about 90% seen once. The TCR originated in a woman between 18 and 30 years old in good health and CMV-seronegative. V and J are TRBV28 and TRBJ2-7; D is perhaps TRBD1 (6 bases). The specimen sequenced was PBMCs. The CDR3 nucleotides read TGTGCCAGCAGTTTATCAGGGGTCCACGAGCAGTACTTC. Its protein is CASSLSGVHEQYF.